This T cell receptor beta chain is from a study of blood T cell repertoires in COVID-19 (dated by TCRdb to about 2020). A note on the overall study: The collaborator samples originated in the United States, Italy and Spain and spanned the acute and convalescent phases of COVID-19. The material from the prospective study consisted of cDNA or gDNA derived from T cells, B-cell-depleted T cells, or PBMCs. Subjects who had been exposed to COVID-19, were actively infected with it, or had recovered from it provided the deeply sampled blood TCRbeta repertoires that made up the dataset. The repertoires were released in a freely available public database meant as a resource for research on the immune response to SARS-CoV-2. Samples were obtained from the ongoing ImmuneRACE study (first 160 participants) and from 1,200 or so subjects provided by 6 global collaborators. A de-identified subject ID, COVID-19 status, age in years and sex were almost always included in the sample metadata. Where available, HLA class I and class II types were taken from metadata supplied by the sample provider and were not determined by assay-based typing.

According to the germline V gene, CDR1 reads MNHEY and CDR2 reads SVGAGI. Spanning cysteine to phenylalanine, the CDR3 consists of 15 amino acids. The sequence is cut down to CDR3 DNA, 45 bases in frame from base 1. V drops 6 bases and J drops 2 bases, leaving 17 bases in between. Results the study describes overall, beyond this receptor: How much clinical and demographic metadata was included differed by source and by participant, and the metadata was provided uncurated.

The immunoSEQ Assay, a bias-controlled multiplex PCR, was used to amplify TCRbeta CDR3 regions from genomic DNA. The source study handled its data this way. The number of nucleated cells in each sample was estimated from the amplification of reference gene primers within the assay. Sequence reads were collapsed and filtered to measure the absolute abundance of every unique TCRbeta CDR3 rearrangement. Productive Simpson clonality was computed per sample as the square root of Simpson's diversity index over productive rearrangements. In its TCRdb copy, this immuneACCESS table keeps in-frame sequences only and misses some clones. Where compared with another copy, unresolved V genes explain less than half of these, and the others have no known cause. V, J and clone size were drawn from that table, and D and trimming were deduced from the DNA. The sample records about 170,000 clones, under 95% of which are singletons. Roughly 5% of the sample is held by the ten biggest clonotypes.

About this clone: Its antigen target is currently unknown. Base qualities are not provided; no much larger clone lies one nucleotide away.

One collaborating source in Seattle enrolled patients while the patients were actively infected and followed the patients over time throughout the course of disease. Whole blood was collected in K2EDTA tubes by collaborating institutions according to the institutions' own protocols. For TCRbeta analysis, collaborator samples were shipped as frozen whole blood, as isolated PBMCs, or as DNA extracted from either sample type. This receptor was taken from a man aged 18 to 29 with COVID-19, enrolled during active disease. Sequenced sample: peripheral blood. Here the chain combines TRBV6-5 and TRBJ2-7, and perhaps TRBD2 as D gene, on 6 matching bases. Here the CDR3 is given as CASRQPQTSTYEQYF. The base sequence is TGTGCCAGCAGACAACCGCAAACTAGCACCTACGAGCAGTACTTC.